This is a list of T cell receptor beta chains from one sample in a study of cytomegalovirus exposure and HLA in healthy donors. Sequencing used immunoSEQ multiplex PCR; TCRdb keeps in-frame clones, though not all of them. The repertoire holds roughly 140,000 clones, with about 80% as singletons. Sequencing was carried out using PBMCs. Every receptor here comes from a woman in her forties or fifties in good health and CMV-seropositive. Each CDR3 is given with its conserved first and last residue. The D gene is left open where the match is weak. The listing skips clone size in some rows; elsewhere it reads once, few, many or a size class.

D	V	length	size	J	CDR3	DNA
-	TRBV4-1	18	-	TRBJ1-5	CASSQGPAARGGNQPQHF	TGCGCCAGCAGCCAAGGTCCAGCCGCACGGGGGGGAAATCAGCCCCAGCATTTT
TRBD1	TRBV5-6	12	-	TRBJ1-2	CASSTGQYGYTF	TGTGCCAGCAGCACGGGACAGTATGGCTACACCTTC
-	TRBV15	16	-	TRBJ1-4	CATSGGSLLGNEKLFF	TGTGCCACCAGCGGCGGCAGCCTTCTCGGTAATGAAAAACTGTTTTTT
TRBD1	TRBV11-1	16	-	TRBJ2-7	CASSFLPGQEAPEQYF	TGTGCCAGCAGCTTTCTACCGGGACAGGAAGCCCCCGAGCAGTACTTC
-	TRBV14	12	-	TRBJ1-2	CASSQAAVFYTF	TGTGCCAGCAGCCAAGCCGCGGTATTCTACACCTTC
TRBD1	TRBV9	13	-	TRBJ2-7	CASSDRQGYEQYF	TGTGCCAGCAGCGATAGACAGGGCTACGAGCAGTACTTC
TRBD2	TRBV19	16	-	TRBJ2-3	CASSMTSGGATDTQYF	TGTGCCAGTAGTATGACAAGCGGGGGGGCCACAGATACGCAGTATTTT
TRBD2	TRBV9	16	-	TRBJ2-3	CASSVEGGGATDTQYF	TGTGCCAGCAGCGTAGAGGGCGGGGGGGCAACAGATACGCAGTATTTT
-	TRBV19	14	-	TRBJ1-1	CASSTRQRNTEAFF	TGTGCCAGTAGTACTCGACAGAGGAACACTGAAGCTTTCTTT
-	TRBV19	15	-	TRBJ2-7	CASSISLASSYEQYF	TGTGCCAGTAGTATATCCCTCGCGAGCTCCTACGAGCAGTACTTC
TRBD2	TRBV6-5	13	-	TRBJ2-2	CASWGGNTGELFF	TGTGCCAGCTGGGGGGGGAACACCGGGGAGCTGTTTTTT
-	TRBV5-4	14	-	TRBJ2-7	CASSPGLELYEQYF	TGTGCCAGCAGCCCAGGACTGGAACTCTACGAGCAGTACTTC
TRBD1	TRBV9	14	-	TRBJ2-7	CASSVGAGGYEQYF	TGTGCCAGCAGCGTAGGTGCAGGGGGCTACGAGCAGTACTTC
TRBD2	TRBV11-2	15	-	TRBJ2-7	CASSGDRTRSYEQYF	TGTGCCAGCAGCGGAGATAGGACTAGGTCCTACGAGCAGTACTTC
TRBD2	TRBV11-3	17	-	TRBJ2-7	CASSFKEQGGRSYEQYF	TGTGCCAGCAGCTTTAAAGAACAGGGCGGGAGGTCCTACGAGCAGTACTTC
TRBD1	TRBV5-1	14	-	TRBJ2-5	CASTRQGSGETQYF	TGCGCCAGCACCCGACAGGGGAGCGGCGAGACCCAGTACTTC
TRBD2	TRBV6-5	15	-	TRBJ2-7	CASSYRSGGNYEQYF	TGTGCCAGCAGTTACAGAAGCGGGGGAAACTACGAGCAGTACTTC
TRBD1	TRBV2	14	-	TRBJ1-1	CASMDRGGGTEAFF	TGTGCCAGCATGGACAGGGGAGGTGGCACTGAAGCTTTCTTT
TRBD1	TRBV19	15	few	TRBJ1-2	CASQPYTDRVYGYTF	TGTGCCAGCCAGCCCTACACGGACAGGGTCTATGGCTACACCTTC
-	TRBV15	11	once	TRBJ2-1	CATGPLNEQFF	TGTGCCACCGGCCCCCTCAATGAGCAGTTCTTC
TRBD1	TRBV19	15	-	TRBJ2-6	CASTRQGSGANVLTF	TGTGCCAGTACGAGACAGGGATCAGGGGCCAACGTCCTGACTTTC
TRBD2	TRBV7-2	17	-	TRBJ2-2	CASSRSSGGTNTGELFF	TGTGCCAGCAGCCGATCTAGCGGGGGCACCAACACCGGGGAGCTGTTTTTT
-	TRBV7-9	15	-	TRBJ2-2	CASSLVLGAIGELFF	TGTGCCAGCAGCTTAGTACTGGGGGCTATCGGGGAGCTGTTTTTT
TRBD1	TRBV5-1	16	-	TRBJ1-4	CASSRKTGTGGEKLFF	TGCGCCAGCAGCCGTAAGACCGGGACAGGGGGTGAAAAACTGTTTTTT
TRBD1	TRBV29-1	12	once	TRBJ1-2	CSTQTGENGYTF	TGCAGCACCCAGACAGGGGAGAATGGCTACACCTTC
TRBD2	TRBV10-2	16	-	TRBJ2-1	CATKTSGGPSYNEQFF	TGCGCCACCAAGACTAGCGGGGGCCCTTCCTACAATGAGCAGTTCTTC
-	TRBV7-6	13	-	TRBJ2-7	CASSLGGLEEQYF	TGTGCCAGCAGCTTAGGTGGCCTTGAAGAGCAGTACTTC
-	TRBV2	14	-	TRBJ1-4	CASSEGGVGEKLFF	TGTGCCAGCAGTGAAGGGGGAGTAGGAGAAAAACTGTTTTTT
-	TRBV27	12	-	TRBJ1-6	CASREYNSPLHF	TGTGCCAGCAGGGAGTATAATTCACCCCTCCACTTT
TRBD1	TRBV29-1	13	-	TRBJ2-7	CSGKGQGGSEQYF	TGCAGCGGCAAGGGACAGGGAGGATCCGAGCAGTACTTC
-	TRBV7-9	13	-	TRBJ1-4	CASSLAGNEKLFF	TGTGCCAGCAGCTTGGCGGGGAATGAAAAACTGTTTTTT
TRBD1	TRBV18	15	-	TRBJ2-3	CASSQDRSPGDTQYF	TGTGCCAGCTCACAGGACAGGTCTCCGGGGGATACGCAGTATTTT
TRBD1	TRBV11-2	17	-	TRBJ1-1	CASSLFPGGLMNTEAFF	TGTGCCAGCAGCTTATTCCCAGGGGGGCTCATGAACACTGAAGCTTTCTTT
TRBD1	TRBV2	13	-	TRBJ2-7	CASISPTGDEQYF	TGTGCCAGCATAAGCCCGACAGGGGACGAGCAGTACTTC
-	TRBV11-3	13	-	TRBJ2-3	CASSHGQRDTQYF	TGTGCCAGCAGCCATGGACAGAGGGATACGCAGTATTTT
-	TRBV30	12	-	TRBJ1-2	CAWGRAGNGYTF	TGTGCCTGGGGTCGGGCAGGGAATGGCTACACCTTC
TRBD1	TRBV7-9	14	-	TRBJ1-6	CASRLTGEHSPLHF	TGTGCCAGCAGGCTGACAGGGGAGCATTCACCCCTCCACTTT
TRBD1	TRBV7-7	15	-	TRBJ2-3	CASSLRTGGTDTQYF	TGTGCCAGCAGCTTGAGGACAGGGGGCACAGATACGCAGTATTTT
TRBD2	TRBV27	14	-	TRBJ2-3	CASSFGSGGDTQYF	TGTGCCAGCAGTTTTGGTAGCGGGGGGGATACGCAGTATTTT
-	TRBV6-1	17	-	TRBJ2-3	CASSEIRGADRTDTQYF	TGTGCCAGCAGTGAAATTCGAGGAGCGGACCGCACAGATACGCAGTATTTT
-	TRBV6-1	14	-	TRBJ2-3	CASSDDPVKRTQYF	TGTGCCAGCAGTGACGATCCTGTTAAGCGTACGCAGTATTTT
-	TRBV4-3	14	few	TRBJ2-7	CASSQDQGGYEQYF	TGCGCCAGCAGCCAAGATCAGGGCGGCTACGAGCAGTACTTC
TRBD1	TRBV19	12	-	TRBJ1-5	CASTTGSQPQHF	TGTGCCAGCACGACAGGGAGCCAGCCCCAGCATTTT
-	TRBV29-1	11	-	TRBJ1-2	CSVPWLGGYTF	TGCAGCGTTCCCTGGCTAGGCGGCTACACCTTC
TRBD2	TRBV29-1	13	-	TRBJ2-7	CSVSGGGAYEQYF	TGCAGCGTTTCTGGCGGGGGAGCCTACGAGCAGTACTTC
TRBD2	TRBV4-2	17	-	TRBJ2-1	CASSLRGLADSYNEQFF	TGTGCCAGCAGCCTAAGAGGACTAGCCGATTCCTACAATGAGCAGTTCTTC
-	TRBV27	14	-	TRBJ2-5	CASMSGARRETQYF	TGTGCCAGCATGTCAGGGGCCCGCAGGGAGACCCAGTACTTC
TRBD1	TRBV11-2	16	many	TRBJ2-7	CASSLRQGVRFHEQYF	TGTGCCAGCAGCTTAAGGCAGGGGGTGCGCTTCCACGAGCAGTACTTC
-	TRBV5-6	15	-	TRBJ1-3	CASSLRGLLGNTIYF	TGTGCCAGCAGCTTGCGTGGTTTACTGGGAAACACCATATATTTT
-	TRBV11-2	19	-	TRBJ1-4	CASSFNSLVLGGQNEKLFF	TGTGCCAGCAGCTTCAATTCTCTCGTATTAGGCGGACAAAATGAAAAACTGTTTTTT
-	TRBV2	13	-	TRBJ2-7	CASSVSVSYEQYF	TGTGCCAGCAGTGTCTCTGTCTCCTACGAGCAGTACTTC
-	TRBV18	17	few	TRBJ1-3	CASSQSRTAHSGNTIYF	TGTGCCAGCTCACAATCCCGGACAGCCCACTCTGGAAACACCATATATTTT
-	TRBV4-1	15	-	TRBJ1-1	CASSQERRRGTEAFF	TGCGCCAGCAGCCAAGAGAGACGGAGGGGTACTGAAGCTTTCTTT